This is a list of T cell receptor beta chains from one sample in a study of blood T cell repertoires in COVID-19. Profiling relied on immunoSEQ multiplex PCR, and the TCRdb table lists in-frame clones only, not all of them. The table includes fewer than 400,000 clones, 75% to 90% detected once. Sequencing was carried out using peripheral blood. The receptors originated from a woman between 18 and 30 years old with acute or convalescent COVID-19. Both conserved end residues are part of each CDR3. The order of the fields is D gene, J gene, clone size, V gene, CDR3 DNA, CDR3 protein. D genes are given only for firm matches. Clone size is given for some rows only: seen once, a few or many times, or a class if the clone is expanded.

>NA|TRBJ1-5|NA|TRBV21-1
TGTGCCAGCAGCAACGAACACGTCGAACACAGGGACAGCAATCAGCCCCAGCATTTT
CASSNEHVEHRDSNQPQHF
>TRBD2|TRBJ2-1|NA|TRBV2
TGTGCCAGCGGGAGGGGCCCACTAGCGGGGCCCTACAATGAGCAGTTCTTC
CASGRGPLAGPYNEQFF
>NA|TRBJ1-6|NA|TRBV6-5
TGTGCCAGCACTTCGAGAGCTGATAATTCACCCCTCCACTTT
CASTSRADNSPLHF
>NA|TRBJ1-2|once|TRBV6-5
TGTGCCAGCAGAGCAGGGTCCAACTATGGCTACACCTTC
CASRAGSNYGYTF
>NA|TRBJ2-2|NA|TRBV10-3
TGTGCCATCAGTGAGTCGGATAGCGGCACCGGGGAGCTGTTTTTT
CAISESDSGTGELFF
>TRBD1|TRBJ1-1|NA|TRBV10-3
TGTGCCATCTCGAGCCCGGACAGGACTAACACTGAAGCTTTCTTT
CAISSPDRTNTEAFF
>TRBD1|TRBJ1-1|few|TRBV3-1/TRBV3-2
TGTGCCAGCAGCGTGGGGACAGGGGAAGCTTTCTTT
CASSVGTGEAFF
>TRBD1|TRBJ1-5|NA|TRBV10-3
TGTGCCATCAGTGAGGGACAGGGGGTTAATCAGCCCCAGCATTTT
CAISEGQGVNQPQHF
>NA|TRBJ1-1|NA|TRBV6-6
TGTGCCAGCAGTCACCGAGACAGGTTGAACACTGAAGCTTTCTTT
CASSHRDRLNTEAFF
>NA|TRBJ2-3|NA|TRBV24-1
TGTGCCACCGGGGGGATTCCCACAGATACGCAGTATTTT
CATGGIPTDTQYF
>TRBD2|TRBJ2-7|NA|TRBV6-2/TRBV6-3
TGTGCCAGCAGCTCCCGACTCCGGGGGGGGACATACGAGCAGTACTTC
CASSSRLRGGTYEQYF
>NA|TRBJ2-3|NA|TRBV3-1/TRBV3-2
TGTGCCAGCAGCCCTAACACAGATACGCAGTATTTT
CASSPNTDTQYF
>TRBD1|TRBJ1-1|NA|TRBV13
TGTGCCAGCAGCTCACCTTCGGAGGGACAGGGGACGACACCGAACACTGAAGCTTTCTTT
CASSSPSEGQGTTPNTEAFF
>NA|TRBJ2-7|once|TRBV7-9
TGTGCCAGCAGCTCCAACGGGAACACTTACGAGCAGTACTTC
CASSSNGNTYEQYF
>TRBD2|TRBJ2-1|NA|TRBV3-1/TRBV3-2
TGTGCCAGCAGCCCCGGGACTAGCGGGGGGCTCTACAATGAGCAGTTCTTC
CASSPGTSGGLYNEQFF
>NA|TRBJ2-3|NA|TRBV4-2
TGTGCCAGCAGCCAATCCGGCGGGCGTAGCACAGATACGCAGTATTTT
CASSQSGGRSTDTQYF
>NA|TRBJ1-1|NA|TRBV5-6
TGTGCCAGCAGCTTGGCCGGGGGTTTCGAACTGGTAGCTTTCTTT
CASSLAGGFELVAFF
>TRBD1|TRBJ1-2|NA|TRBV28
TGTGCCAGCAGCGCCGACAGGGGTTCCACCTTC
CASSADRGSTF
>NA|TRBJ2-7|NA|TRBV27
TGTGCCAGCAGGGACACCTTCTACGAGCAGTACTTC
CASRDTFYEQYF
>NA|TRBJ2-2|few|TRBV2
TGTGCCAGCAGTGAAGTAATCAGGGAACCCGGGGAGCTGTTTTTT
CASSEVIREPGELFF
>TRBD1|TRBJ2-5|once|TRBV9
TGTGCCAGCAGCGTAGGACAGGGGAGAGAGACCCAGTACTTC
CASSVGQGRETQYF
>NA|TRBJ2-1|NA|TRBV24-1
TGTGCCACCAGTGGTCAGGGAAGGTACAATGAGCAGTTCTTC
CATSGQGRYNEQFF
>TRBD2|TRBJ2-5|NA|TRBV9
TGTGCCAGCAGCTCGGGACTAAGGGAGACCCAGTACTTC
CASSSGLRETQYF
>TRBD1|TRBJ2-5|NA|TRBV28
TGTGCCAGCAGTTCTTTGGACAGGTTAGGGCAAGAGACCCAGTACTTC
CASSSLDRLGQETQYF
>NA|TRBJ1-5|NA|TRBV6-5
TGTGCCAGCGCGAGGGAGGGCAATCAGCCCCAGCATTTT
CASAREGNQPQHF
>NA|TRBJ2-2|NA|TRBV5-6
TGTGCCAGCAGCCCAAGGGGGAGAGGGGATGGTAATCCCGGGGAGCTGTTTTTT
CASSPRGRGDGNPGELFF
>NA|TRBJ1-1|NA|TRBV2
TGTGCCAGCAGTACCACAGACCCGAACACTGAAGCTTTCTTT
CASSTTDPNTEAFF
>NA|TRBJ1-2|NA|TRBV6-5
TGTGCCAGCCTTCCGGAGGGGTCAACCGAATACACCTTC
CASLPEGSTEYTF
>NA|TRBJ2-1|NA|TRBV13
TGTGCCAGCAGCTTACTTTCGGCGGGGCTCGATGAGCAGTTCTTC
CASSLLSAGLDEQFF
>NA|TRBJ2-7|many|TRBV5-5
TGTGCCAGCAGCTCCCCCGGGAGCTCCTACGAGCAGTACTTC
CASSSPGSSYEQYF
>NA|TRBJ1-5|few|TRBV21-1
TGTGCCAGCAGCAAAGTAGGCGACAATGCGCATTTT
CASSKVGDNAHF
>NA|TRBJ1-1|NA|TRBV27
TGTGCCAGCAGTTTATCGACGAGCTGGGGCAGTGAAGCTTTCTTT
CASSLSTSWGSEAFF
>NA|TRBJ1-6|NA|TRBV2
TGTGCCAGCATGATGGAGGGGAGGGGTAATTCACCCCTCCACTTT
CASMMEGRGNSPLHF
>TRBD1|TRBJ2-1|NA|TRBV5-1
TGCGCCAGCAGCTTAAGACAGGGAGCACAGGACAATGAGCAGTTCTTC
CASSLRQGAQDNEQFF
>TRBD1|TRBJ2-7|NA|TRBV5-8
TGTGCCAGCAGCACCAGGGACAGAGAGTACGAGCAGTACTTC
CASSTRDREYEQYF
>TRBD1|TRBJ1-1|NA|TRBV6-5
TGTGCCAGCAGTCCTGAGGACAGGGGAAGGACTGAAGCTTTCTTT
CASSPEDRGRTEAFF
>TRBD1|TRBJ2-7|NA|TRBV29-1
TGCAGCGCCTGGACAGGGGATGGTTACGAGCAGTACTTC
CSAWTGDGYEQYF
>NA|TRBJ2-2|once|TRBV9
TGTGCCAGCAGCTCAGACGGAGCAAACACCGGGGAGCTGTTTTTT
CASSSDGANTGELFF
>NA|TRBJ2-7|NA|TRBV4-2
TGTGCCAGCAGCCAGGAGTCTGGTCGCCTCGAGCAGTACTTC
CASSQESGRLEQYF
>NA|TRBJ1-5|NA|TRBV5-1
TGCGCCAGCAGCTTGAGCCCATCTAGCAATCAGCCCCAGCATTTT
CASSLSPSSNQPQHF
>TRBD1|TRBJ2-5|NA|TRBV11-3
TGTGCCAGCAGCGCAACAGGGGAAATCCAAGAGACCCAGTACTTC
CASSATGEIQETQYF
>TRBD1|TRBJ2-5|once|TRBV11-2
TGTGCCAGCAGCGCGACAGGGGAGAAGACCCAGTACTTC
CASSATGEKTQYF
>NA|TRBJ1-4|NA|TRBV5-7
TGTGCCAGCAGCTTGGGACAGAGTGGAAAACTGTTTTTT
CASSLGQSGKLFF
>NA|TRBJ1-1|few|TRBV6-5
TGTGCCAGCAGTTACAATGGGGGCGGACATGAAGCTTTCTTT
CASSYNGGGHEAFF
>TRBD2|TRBJ2-1|NA|TRBV6-2/TRBV6-3
TGTGCCAGCAGTTACTCTTTCATAGCGGGGGGAACTGGCTCCTACAATGAGCAGTTCTTC
CASSYSFIAGGTGSYNEQFF
>TRBD2|TRBJ2-1|NA|TRBV6-4
TGTGCCAGCAGCCCCGGGACTAGCGGTATCAATGAGCAGTTCTTC
CASSPGTSGINEQFF
>NA|TRBJ1-1|NA|TRBV19
TGTGCCAGTAGGAGGATGAACACTGAAGCTTTCTTT
CASRRMNTEAFF
>NA|TRBJ1-5|NA|TRBV10-3
TGTGCCATCAGTGACAGGGTTAGCAATCAGCCCCAGCATTTT
CAISDRVSNQPQHF
>TRBD1|TRBJ1-5|NA|TRBV24-1
TGTGCCACCAGTGATTCAGGGGGCGGCAATCAGCCCCAGCATTTT
CATSDSGGGNQPQHF
>NA|TRBJ2-7|NA|TRBV3-1/TRBV3-2
TGTGCCAGCAGCCAATCGGACTCTTCAAAAATGCAGTACTTC
CASSQSDSSKMQYF
>TRBD2|TRBJ2-7|NA|TRBV7-9
TGTGCCAGCAGCTTAGGAGCACTAGCGTTACCCTACGAGCAGTACTTC
CASSLGALALPYEQYF
>NA|TRBJ2-1|few|TRBV5-1
TGCGCCAGCAGCTTGATTGGTCGGGATGAGCAGTTCTTC
CASSLIGRDEQFF
>NA|TRBJ1-5|NA|TRBV7-2
TGTGCCAGCAGCTTAGAAAGCTCGAGGGATCAGCCCCAGCATTTT
CASSLESSRDQPQHF
>NA|TRBJ1-3|NA|TRBV19
TGTGCCAGTAGTATAGATCTCCAGGGAACCCCTTTTAACACCATATATTTT
CASSIDLQGTPFNTIYF
>NA|TRBJ2-7|few|TRBV11-2
TGTGCCAGCAGCTTAGATTCAGGATTCTACGAGCAGTACTTC
CASSLDSGFYEQYF